This T cell receptor beta chain was captured in a study of T cell responses to AZD1222 COVID-19 vaccine. Details on this clone: Its antigen remains unidentified.

TCRdb keeps only in-frame clones here, not all; method: immunoSEQ multiplex PCR. The data hold about 160,000 clones, with about 90% observed a single time. With 0 bases clipped from V and 0 bases from J, the junction kept 0 bases outside the gene matches. The V gene's germline CDR1 is SGHVS and CDR2 FQNEAQ. This CDR3 has 15 residues. The study's findings and limits: White British ancestry dominated among donors, who included more females, and clonal diversity was possibly underestimated. Every sample of the repertoires postdated the peak T cell response.

The source of this sequence is an adult who received the AZD1222 COVID-19 vaccine. This specimen was peripheral blood, taken 28 days after the second AZD1222 dose. The rearrangement uses TRBV7-8 and TRBJ2-7; the match to TRBD1 covers 9 bases. This CDR3 reads CASSLAGQGSYEQYF. The CDR3 region has the DNA TGTGCCAGCAGCTTAGCGGGACAGGGCTCCTACGAGCAGTACTTC.